This T cell receptor beta chain was documented in a study of immune heterogeneity within non-small cell lung tumors. V gave up 3 bases and J gave up 7 bases, with 13 bases separating them. Germline CDR1 SNHLY, CDR2 FYNNEI. The CDR3 runs to 14 residues. Multiplex PCR amplified TCR beta CDR3 with 32 V and 13 J primers. TCRdb re-called the multiplex PCR reads through MiXCR, storing one row per CDR3 protein. The sample has approximately 3,300 distinct CDR3 sequences, about half seen once. Bulk tumor genomic DNA (600 ng per sample) served as template. Doctors removed several biopsies from each primary tumor during surgery, keeping them far apart. Surgery that was curative in intent was performed on patients with untreated, newly diagnosed non-small cell lung cancer. All donors had received a new diagnosis of non-small cell lung cancer and were undergoing surgery with curative intent.

Sequencing used lung tumor tissue. V usage is TRBV2 and J usage is TRBJ1-5, with D uncertain. The source is a man aged 60 to 75 with non-small cell lung cancer. The CDR3 sequence is CASSEAGDGQPQHF. The CDR3, as DNA: TGTGCCAGCAGTGAGGCAGGAGACGGGCAGCCCCAGCATTTT.